The text below deals with one TCR beta chain. Its antigen is not identified. The sample is drawn from a study of cytomegalovirus exposure and HLA in healthy donors. Findings and limits, study-wide: DRB1 showed the most TCR associations and HLA-C the fewest in a later analysis, as rates varied by HLA locus.

The CDR3 consists of 16 residues. J gave up 6 bases and V 5 bases, and 13 bases lay outside the gene matches. Per the germline V gene, CDR1 is SGHVS and CDR2 is FNYEAQ. Vbeta (60) and Jbeta (13) primers were used in the PCR. Some clones are missing from TCRdb's copy, which holds only in-frame ones; the method was immunoSEQ multiplex PCR. This sample contains some 48,000 clones. V gene TRBV7-6 combines with J gene TRBJ2-3, with TRBD2 matching 8 bases. The sample comprised PBMCs. This TCR came from a male donor in good health and CMV-seropositive. CDR3 sequence (DNA): TGTGCCAGCAGCCCCGCAACTAGCGGTGGCTGGGATACGCAGTATTTT. Residues: CASSPATSGGWDTQYF.